One and the same sample provided the 26 T cell receptor beta chains below, sequenced in a study of blood T cell repertoires in COVID-19. Some clones are missing from TCRdb's copy, which holds only in-frame ones; the method was immunoSEQ multiplex PCR. The sample lists approximately 230,000 clones; roughly 89% were seen once. Sequenced input: peripheral blood. The receptors shown here come from a man aged 25-45 years who had recovered from COVID-19.

Regarding this clone: The identical CDR3 is also encoded by other nucleotide sequences in the sample. The CDR3 protein is CASRLGLAGTDTQYF. The CDR3 DNA reads TGTGCCAGCAGGCTGGGACTAGCGGGCACAGATACGCAGTATTTT. V gene TRBV2 combines with J gene TRBJ2-3, with 11 bases aligning to TRBD2. V shed 6 bases, J shed 1 base, and the junction held 3 bases outside the gene matches. From germline, CDR1 is SNHLY and CDR2 FYNNEI. The CDR3 is 15 amino acids.

In this sample, this clone turned up once. This chain links TRBV7-7 with TRBJ1-1; D gene uncertain. Trimming took 5 bases from V and 4 from J, leaving 11 bases between them. Germline loops: CDR1 SSHAT, CDR2 FNYEAQ (reference sequence). The CDR3 extends over 13 amino acids. The CDR3 nucleotides read TGTGCCAGCAGCCCCCTCGGGGTCACTGAAGCTTTCTTT. Translated: CASSPLGVTEAFF.

Only a few counts were recorded for this clone. The chain combines TRBV4-3 with TRBJ1-1, with a tentative D call TRBD1 (5 bases). V was shortened by 4 bases and J by 3 bases, with 9 bases between the two germline ends. The CDR3 has 13 amino acids. Germline V gene data show CDR1 as LGHNA and CDR2 as YSLEER. The CDR3 bases are TGCGCCAGCAGCCTGGGAGGGGACACTGAAGCTTTCTTT. Residues: CASSLGGDTEAFF.

This chain connects TRBV5-1 to TRBJ2-1, with TRBD1 matching over 8 bases. J lost 7 bases, V lost 3 bases, and 15 bases had no gene match. Germline CDR1 is SGHRS and CDR2 is YFSETQ. This CDR3 has 17 amino acids. CDR3 protein: CASSSGIGQGARNEQFF. CDR3 nucleotide sequence: TGCGCCAGCAGCTCCGGAATTGGGCAGGGGGCTAGGAATGAGCAGTTCTTC.

The chain is built from TRBV5-4 and TRBJ1-1; D is unclear. Germline CDR1 SGHNT, CDR2 YYREEE (reference sequence). With 1 base removed from V and 3 bases from J, the gap between germline ends came to 13 bases. The CDR3 is 15 amino acids. The CDR3 DNA sequence: TGTGCCAGCAGCTTGCCGCAGTGGGAGGACACTGAAGCTTTCTTT. Amino acids: CASSLPQWEDTEAFF.

The rearrangement uses TRBV9 and TRBJ1-1; D not resolved. V was cut by 0 bases and J by 3 bases, with 9 bases left in between. Germline loops: CDR1 SGDLS, CDR2 YYNGEE. The CDR3 runs 14 residues. The CDR3 protein is CASSVASPDTEAFF. In DNA, the CDR3 is TGTGCCAGCAGCGTAGCTTCCCCTGACACTGAAGCTTTCTTT. Filled out from reference TRBV9 and TRBJ1-1, the complete variable domain reads DSGVTQTPKHLITATGQRVTLRCSPRSGDLSVYWYQQSLDQGLQFLIQYYNGEERAKGNILERFSAQQFPDLHSELNLSSLELGDSALYFCASSVASPDTEAFFGQGTRLTVV.

V and J are TRBV12-3 or TRBV12-4 and TRBJ1-3, with a possible D match to TRBD1 (6 bases). V was shortened by 11 bases and J by 8 bases, with 16 bases between the two germline ends. The CDR3 has 12 amino acids. The CDR3 DNA is TGTGCCTTCCGGACAGACAAAGACACCATATATTTT. It encodes CAFRTDKDTIYF.

As for this clone: The same CDR3 is also encoded by other DNA sequences in this sample. This sequence joins TRBV5-1 and TRBJ2-3, with D possibly TRBD1 on 6 matching bases. Germline V lookup: CDR1 SGHRS, CDR2 YFSETQ. Trimming left V 0 bases short and J 1 base short, with 9 bases between. The CDR3 is 15 amino acids. Here the CDR3 reads CASSLEAGGTDTQYF. The CDR3 DNA reads as TGCGCCAGCAGCTTGGAAGCAGGGGGCACAGATACGCAGTATTTT.

The chain has TRBV11-2 and TRBJ1-6; 9 nucleotides agree with TRBD1. The CDR3 is 16 residues long. The V gene end was trimmed by 4 bases and the J gene end by 8 bases; junction bases not matched to a gene: 9. Germline V gives CDR1 SGHAT, CDR2 FQNNGV. CDR3 region: CASSSPRGTGHSPLHF. As DNA, the CDR3 is TGTGCCAGCAGCTCCCCACGCGGGACAGGGCATTCACCCCTCCACTTT.

The chain has TRBV4-1 and TRBJ1-1; the D gene is possibly TRBD1 (5 bases). CDR1 is MGHRA, CDR2 YSYEKL, per germline. The CDR3 loop spans 13 amino acids. Between the trimmed V and J ends, which lost 0 bases and 6 bases, there was a span of 8 bases. The CDR3: CASSQDQGPEAFF. The CDR3 DNA follows: TGCGCCAGCAGCCAAGATCAGGGCCCTGAAGCTTTCTTT.

This chain joins TRBV6-1 and TRBJ2-5, with no clear D. Germline values: CDR1 MNHNS, CDR2 SASEGT. This CDR3 has 14 amino acids. V lost 3 bases and J lost 3, with 11 bases in between. The CDR3: CASSDLGHKETQYF. The CDR3 coding sequence is TGTGCCAGCAGTGATCTAGGTCATAAAGAGACCCAGTACTTC.

The chain employs TRBV19 and TRBJ1-1; 7 bases match TRBD1. The CDR3 is 12 amino acids. V was pared by 9 bases and J by 6 bases, with 7 bases of the junction left unmatched. CDR1 is LNHDA, CDR2 SQIVND, per germline (reference sequence). CDR3 region: CASSQGVSEAFF. In nucleotides, the CDR3 is TGTGCCAGCTCTCAGGGGGTATCTGAAGCTTTCTTT.

The rearrangement joins TRBV30 to TRBJ1-1, with 8 positions matching TRBD1. Germline V lookup: CDR1 GTSNPN, CDR2 SVGIG (reference sequence). V shed 3 bases and J 5 bases; nucleotides not matched to a gene: 11. CDR3 length: 15 amino acids. CDR3 DNA sequence: TGTGCCTGGAGCTTAGGACAGGGAGATGGGACTGAAGCTTTCTTT. Translation gives CAWSLGQGDGTEAFF.

There are a few counts of this clone. The V gene is TRBV5-1, the J gene TRBJ2-7; 9 positions agree with TRBD1. Trimming at V came to 0 bases and at J to 3 bases, leaving 4 bases not matched to a gene. Germline V gene sequence: CDR1 SGHRS, CDR2 YFSETQ. CDR3 length: 15 amino acids. CDR3 in amino acids: CASSLGGTGYYEQYF. CDR3 nucleotide sequence: TGCGCCAGCAGCTTGGGTGGGACAGGGTACTACGAGCAGTACTTC.

The CDR3 DNA is TGTGCCAGCAGTGACAATGCGGACAGGGCCACAGATACGCAGTATTTT. This encodes CASSDNADRATDTQYF. The chain uses TRBV6-4 and TRBJ2-3; the match to TRBD1 covers 8 bases. Germline V gives CDR1 MRHNA, CDR2 SNTAGT. Trimming at V came to 2 bases and at J to 2 bases, leaving 6 bases not matched to a gene. The CDR3 covers 16 residues.

The rearrangement joins TRBV4-1 to TRBJ2-7, with 11 positions matching TRBD2. The CDR3 loop spans 18 amino acids. The V segment lost 0 bases and the J segment 2 bases; nucleotides outside the gene matches: 9. Germline V CDR1 and CDR2: MGHRA, YSYEKL. CDR3 coding DNA: TGCGCCAGCAGCCAAGAACCCCGGCTAGCGGGGGGCCCCTACGAGCAGTACTTC. Translating it yields CASSQEPRLAGGPYEQYF.

V and J are TRBV6-5 and TRBJ1-2, with D unclear. V lost 0 bases and J 4 bases, leaving 6 bases between the germline ends. CDR3 size: 13 residues. CDR1 is MNHEY, CDR2 SVGAGI, per germline. Here the CDR3 reads CASSYSARYGYTF. In DNA, the CDR3 is TGTGCCAGCAGTTACTCGGCCCGCTATGGCTACACCTTC.

The chain joins TRBV20-1 to TRBJ1-6; tentatively, D is TRBD1 (5 bases). This CDR3 has 18 amino acids. Trimming removed 3 bases at V and 0 bases at J, with 18 bases between. Germline V gives CDR1 DFQATT, CDR2 SNEGSKA (reference sequence). CDR3 sequence reads: CSASLTESTSSYNSPLHF. DNA of the CDR3: TGCAGTGCTAGTCTGACAGAGTCTACCAGCTCCTATAATTCACCCCTCCACTTT.

V gene TRBV5-1 combines with J gene TRBJ2-7; D remains ambiguous. Germline lookup yields CDR1 SGHRS and CDR2 YFSETQ. The ends were cut back, 0 bases at V and 5 bases at J, with 21 bases in the middle. The CDR3 spans 17 residues. The CDR3 sequence: CASSLAPGAIFADEQYF. The CDR3 nucleotides read TGCGCCAGCAGCTTGGCCCCCGGTGCGATTTTTGCGGACGAGCAGTACTTC. Supplemented by reference TRBV5-1 and TRBJ2-7, the full variable domain reads KAGVTQTPRYLIKTRGQQVTLSCSPISGHRSVSWYQQTPGQGLQFLFEYFSETQRNKGNFPGRFSGRQFSNSRSEMNVSTLELGDSALYLCASSLAPGAIFADEQYFGPGTRLTVT.

In this sample, this clone turned up once. V usage is TRBV4-3 and J usage is TRBJ2-3, with 9 bases fitting TRBD2. Per germline, CDR1 LGHNA and CDR2 YSLEER. The CDR3 is 18 residues long. V lost 4 bases and J lost 2; bases outside the gene matches: 13. CDR3 region: CASSPSGASGVLTDTQYF. In DNA form, the CDR3 reads TGCGCCAGCAGCCCAAGCGGGGCTAGCGGGGTACTCACAGATACGCAGTATTTT.

The V gene is TRBV6-5, the J gene TRBJ1-2, with unresolved D. The CDR3 is made up of 15 amino acids. V was pared by 5 bases and J by 5 bases, with 18 bases between. Germline values: CDR1 MNHEY, CDR2 SVGAGI. The CDR3 sequence: CASSPRVQRFYGYTF. For the CDR3, the DNA is TGTGCCAGCAGTCCACGTGTACAGAGATTTTATGGCTACACCTTC.

This chain joins TRBV6-5 and TRBJ2-7, with TRBD2 matching 7 bases. The V segment lost 8 bases and the J segment 4 bases; nucleotides outside the gene matches: 5. The CDR3 loop spans 12 amino acids. The V gene's germline CDR1 is MNHEY and CDR2 SVGAGI. CDR3 coding DNA: TGTGCCAGCGGGGGGGTTGGGTACGAGCAGTACTTC. This translates into CASGGVGYEQYF.

This clone appeared once. The chain carries TRBV7-9 and TRBJ1-4; the D gene is possibly TRBD1 (5 bases). The CDR3 has 15 residues. V was trimmed by 4 bases and J by 4 bases, leaving 13 bases between them. The germline gives CDR1 SEHNR, CDR2 FQNEAQ (reference sequence). The DNA for the CDR3 is TGTGCCAGCAGCTCCCTGGGGGGTCTTAATGAAAAACTGTTTTTT. Translation gives CASSSLGGLNEKLFF. Based on the CDR3 plus reference TRBV7-9 and TRBJ1-4, the full variable domain is DTGVSQNPRHKITKRGQNVTFRCDPISEHNRLYWYRQTLGQGPEFLTYFQNEAQLEKSRLLSDRFSAERPKGSFSTLEIQRTEQGDSAMYLCASSSLGGLNEKLFFGSGTQLSVL.

Only a few counts were recorded for this clone. The chain is built from TRBV6-1 and TRBJ2-7; D not resolved. V shed 0 bases and J shed 1 base, with 7 bases lying between them. Germline V gene sequence: CDR1 MNHNS, CDR2 SASEGT. The CDR3 contains 14 residues. The CDR3 coding sequence is TGTGCCAGCAGTGAAGCGACGACTTCCTACGAGCAGTACTTC. Encoded protein: CASSEATTSYEQYF.

V usage is TRBV29-1 and J usage is TRBJ1-2; D is possibly TRBD1 (5 bases). The length of the CDR3 is 14 residues. V dropped 3 bases and J dropped 8 bases, with 19 bases sitting between them. Germline-derived CDR1 and CDR2 are SQVTM and ANQGSEA. The CDR3 reads CSVDPLGGSRGYTF. DNA of the CDR3: TGCAGCGTTGACCCTCTGGGGGGGAGTCGCGGCTACACCTTC.

V and J are TRBV7-2 and TRBJ1-3; 7 nucleotides match TRBD1. Germline V gene lookup returns CDR1 SGHTA and CDR2 FQGNSA. The V segment lost 5 bases and the J segment 1 base; nucleotides outside the gene matches: 11. This CDR3 comprises 17 residues. CDR3 sequence reads: CASSPLTGIMSGNTIYF. CDR3 sequence (DNA): TGTGCCAGCAGCCCCTTGACAGGGATCATGTCTGGAAACACCATATATTTT.